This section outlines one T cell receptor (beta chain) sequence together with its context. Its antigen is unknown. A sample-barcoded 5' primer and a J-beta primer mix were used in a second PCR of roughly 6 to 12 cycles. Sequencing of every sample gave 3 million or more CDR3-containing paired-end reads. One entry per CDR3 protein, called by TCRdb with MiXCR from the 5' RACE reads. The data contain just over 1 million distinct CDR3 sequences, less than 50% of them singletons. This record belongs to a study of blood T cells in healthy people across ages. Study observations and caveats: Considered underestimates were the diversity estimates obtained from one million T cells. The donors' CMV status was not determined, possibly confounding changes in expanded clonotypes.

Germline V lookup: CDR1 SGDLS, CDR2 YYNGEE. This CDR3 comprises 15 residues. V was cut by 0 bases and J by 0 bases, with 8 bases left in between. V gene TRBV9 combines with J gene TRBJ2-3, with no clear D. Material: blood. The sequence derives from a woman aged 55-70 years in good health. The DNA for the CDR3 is TGTGCCAGCAGCGTAGCTGCGGCTAGCACAGATACGCAGTATTTT. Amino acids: CASSVAAASTDTQYF.